This T cell receptor (beta chain) was recovered during a study of cytomegalovirus exposure and HLA in healthy donors. Turning to the study itself: The roughly 120 million unique TCR beta sequences, from roughly 170 million T cells, were found by an earlier analysis.

Germline CDR1 WSHSY, CDR2 SAAADI. V was shortened by 5 bases and J by 2 bases, with 5 bases between the two germline ends. The CDR3 has 12 amino acids. A multiplex PCR was run with 60 Vbeta primers and 13 Jbeta primers. Profiling relied on immunoSEQ multiplex PCR, and the TCRdb table lists in-frame clones only, not all of them. The table shows over 100,000 clones, with roughly 9.6% occurring only once. Those who donated were healthy bone marrow donors. The sample taken for sequencing was PBMCs. The chain employs TRBV10-2 and TRBJ2-3; unclear D gene. This sequence originates from a woman aged 40 to 50 in good health and CMV-seropositive. The CDR3 is CASSRVTDTQYF. In DNA, the CDR3 is TGCGCCAGCAGTCGCGTCACAGATACGCAGTATTTT.